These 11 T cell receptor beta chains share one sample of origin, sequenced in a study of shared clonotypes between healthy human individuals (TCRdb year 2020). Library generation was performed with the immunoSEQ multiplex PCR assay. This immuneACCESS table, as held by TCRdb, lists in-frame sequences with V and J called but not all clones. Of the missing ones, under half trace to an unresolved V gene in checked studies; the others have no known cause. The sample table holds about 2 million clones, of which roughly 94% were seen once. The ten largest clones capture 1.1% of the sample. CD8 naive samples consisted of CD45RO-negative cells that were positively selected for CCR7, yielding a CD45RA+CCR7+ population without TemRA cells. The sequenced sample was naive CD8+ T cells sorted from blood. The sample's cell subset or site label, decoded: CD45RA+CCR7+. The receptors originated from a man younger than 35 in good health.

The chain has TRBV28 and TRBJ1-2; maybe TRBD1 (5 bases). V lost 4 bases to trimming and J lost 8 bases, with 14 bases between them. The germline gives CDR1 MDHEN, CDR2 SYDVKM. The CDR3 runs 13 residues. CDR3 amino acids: CASSSRDLRGYTF. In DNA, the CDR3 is TGTGCCAGCAGTTCCAGGGACTTGCGGGGCTACACCTTC.

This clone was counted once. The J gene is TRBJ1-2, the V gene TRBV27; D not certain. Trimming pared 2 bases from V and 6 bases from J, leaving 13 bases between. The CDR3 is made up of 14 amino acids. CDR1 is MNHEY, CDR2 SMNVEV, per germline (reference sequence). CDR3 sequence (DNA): TGTGCCAGCAGTTTAGGGCCAGGCGTCGATGGCTACACCTTC. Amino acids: CASSLGPGVDGYTF.

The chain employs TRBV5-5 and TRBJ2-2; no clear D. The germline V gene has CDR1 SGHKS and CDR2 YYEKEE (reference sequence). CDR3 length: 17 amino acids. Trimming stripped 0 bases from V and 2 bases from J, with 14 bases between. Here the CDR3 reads CASSLAPVYSNTGELFF. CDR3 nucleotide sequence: TGTGCCAGCAGCTTGGCCCCTGTCTACAGTAACACCGGGGAGCTGTTTTTT.

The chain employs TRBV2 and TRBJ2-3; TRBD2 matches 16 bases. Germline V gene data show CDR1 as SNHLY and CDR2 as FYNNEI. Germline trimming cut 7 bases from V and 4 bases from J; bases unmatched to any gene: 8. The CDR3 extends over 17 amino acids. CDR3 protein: CASKGLAGGPTPDTQYF. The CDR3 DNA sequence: TGTGCCAGCAAGGGACTAGCGGGGGGGCCCACCCCAGATACGCAGTATTTT.

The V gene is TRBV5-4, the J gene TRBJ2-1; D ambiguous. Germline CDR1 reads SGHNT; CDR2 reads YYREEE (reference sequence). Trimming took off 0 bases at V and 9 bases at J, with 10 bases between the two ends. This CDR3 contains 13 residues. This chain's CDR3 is CASSLDPGTEQFF. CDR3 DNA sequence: TGTGCCAGCAGCTTGGATCCCGGCACTGAGCAGTTCTTC.

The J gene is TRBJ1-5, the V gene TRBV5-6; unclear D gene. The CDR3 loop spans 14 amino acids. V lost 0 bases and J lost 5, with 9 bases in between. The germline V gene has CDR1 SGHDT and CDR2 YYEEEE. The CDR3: CASSLGDRYQPQHF. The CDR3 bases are TGTGCCAGCAGCTTGGGAGACCGGTATCAGCCCCAGCATTTT. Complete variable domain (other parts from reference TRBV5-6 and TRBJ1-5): DAGVTQSPTHLIKTRGQQVTLRCSPKSGHDTVSWYQQALGQGPQFIFQYYEEEERQRGNFPDRFSGHQFPNYSSELNVNALLLGDSALYLCASSLGDRYQPQHFGDGTRLSIL.

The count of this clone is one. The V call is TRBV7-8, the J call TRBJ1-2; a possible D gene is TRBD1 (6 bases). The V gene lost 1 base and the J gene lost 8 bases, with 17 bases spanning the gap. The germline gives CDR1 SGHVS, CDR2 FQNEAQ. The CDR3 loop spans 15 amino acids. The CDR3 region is CASSLETGRTYGYTF. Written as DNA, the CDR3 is TGTGCCAGCAGCTTAGAGACAGGTCGAACCTACGGCTACACCTTC.

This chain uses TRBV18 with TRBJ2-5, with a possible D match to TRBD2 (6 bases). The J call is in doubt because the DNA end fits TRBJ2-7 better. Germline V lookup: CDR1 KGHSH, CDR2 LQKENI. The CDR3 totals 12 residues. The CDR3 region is CASSRNGGEQYF. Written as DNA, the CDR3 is TGTGCCAGCTCTCGGAACGGGGGCGAGCAGTACTTC.

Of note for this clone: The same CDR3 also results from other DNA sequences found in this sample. In DNA form, the CDR3 reads TGTGCCAGCAGCCCCCGGGGGGGGTCCACCGGGGAGCTGTTTTTT. Translating gives CASSPRGGSTGELFF. This chain links TRBV9 with TRBJ2-2, with TRBD2 matching over 8 bases. Per the germline V gene, CDR1 is SGDLS and CDR2 is YYNGEE. V shed 4 bases and J 4 bases; nucleotides not matched to a gene: 6. The CDR3 consists of 15 residues.

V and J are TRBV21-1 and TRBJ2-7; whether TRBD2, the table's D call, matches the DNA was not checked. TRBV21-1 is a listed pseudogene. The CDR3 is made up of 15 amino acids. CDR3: CASSKPGGPSYEQYF. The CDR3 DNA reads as TGTGCCAGCAGCAAACCCGGGGGTCCCTCCTACGAGCAGTACTTC.

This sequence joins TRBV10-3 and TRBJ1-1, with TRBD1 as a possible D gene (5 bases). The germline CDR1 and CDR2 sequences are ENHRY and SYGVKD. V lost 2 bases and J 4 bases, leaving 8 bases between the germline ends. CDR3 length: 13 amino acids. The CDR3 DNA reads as TGTGCCATCAGTGAGCTGGGGCGCACTGAAGCTTTCTTT. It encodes CAISELGRTEAFF.